Listed below are T cell receptor beta chains from one sample, sequenced in a study of T cell clones after liver transplantation. Libraries were prepared by immunoSEQ multiplex PCR; TCRdb keeps only in-frame clonotypes and omits some of them. The sample contains more than 15,000 clones, 75% to 85% of which appear only once. Here the sequenced sample was CD8+ T cells from blood, taken less than 50 months after liver transplant. These receptors came from a human patient who received a liver transplant. Some T cells could come from the graft donor. Each CDR3 is given with its conserved first and last residue. The D gene is left open where the match is weak. A clone size is listed for some rows: how often the clone was seen (once, few, many), or a class if it is expanded.

j_call: TRBJ1-4
d_call: -
v_call: TRBV28
clone_size: -
cdr3_nt: TGTGCCAGCAGTTTAGGCCCCAACACTAGGGTGGCTAATGAAAAACTGTTTTTT
cdr3_aa: CASSLGPNTRVANEKLFF

j_call: TRBJ1-5
d_call: -
v_call: TRBV6-5
clone_size: few
cdr3_nt: TGTGCCAGCAGTCTCATGGGACCCAATCAGCCCCAGCATTTT
cdr3_aa: CASSLMGPNQPQHF

j_call: TRBJ1-2
d_call: -
v_call: TRBV7-9
clone_size: -
cdr3_nt: TGTGCCAGCAGCTTATCGGCAAACTATGGCTACACCTTC
cdr3_aa: CASSLSANYGYTF

j_call: TRBJ2-7
d_call: -
v_call: TRBV27
clone_size: -
cdr3_nt: TGTGCCAGCAGTTGGGCAGGAATGTCCTACGAGCAGTACTTC
cdr3_aa: CASSWAGMSYEQYF

j_call: TRBJ2-7
d_call: TRBD1
v_call: TRBV6-1
clone_size: -
cdr3_nt: TGTGCCAGCAGGAGTAGGACAGGGCCCTACGAGCAGTACTTC
cdr3_aa: CASRSRTGPYEQYF

j_call: TRBJ1-4
d_call: TRBD1
v_call: TRBV4-2
clone_size: -
cdr3_nt: TGTGCCAGCAGCCAAGAAGGGACAGGGAACGGAAAACTGTTTTTT
cdr3_aa: CASSQEGTGNGKLFF

j_call: TRBJ2-7
d_call: -
v_call: TRBV5-6
clone_size: once
cdr3_nt: TGTGCCAGCAGCTTCGACGGGTCCGAAAACGAGCAGTACTTC
cdr3_aa: CASSFDGSENEQYF

j_call: TRBJ1-1
d_call: -
v_call: TRBV11-1
clone_size: -
cdr3_nt: TGTGCCAGCAGCTTAGTTCGGGGCCTGAACACTGAAGCTTTCTTT
cdr3_aa: CASSLVRGLNTEAFF

j_call: TRBJ2-5
d_call: -
v_call: TRBV11-2
clone_size: -
cdr3_nt: TGTGCCAGCAGCTTAGGTTTGGTGCCTAGTGGGGAGACCCAGTACTTC
cdr3_aa: CASSLGLVPSGETQYF

j_call: TRBJ2-2
d_call: -
v_call: TRBV27
clone_size: -
cdr3_nt: TGTGCCAGCAGTTTCAACACCGGGGAGCTGTTTTTT
cdr3_aa: CASSFNTGELFF

j_call: TRBJ2-4
d_call: TRBD1
v_call: TRBV5-4
clone_size: -
cdr3_nt: TGTGCCAGCACCGACCGGGACAGTAAGGGGAACATTCAGTACTTC
cdr3_aa: CASTDRDSKGNIQYF

j_call: TRBJ2-7
d_call: TRBD1
v_call: TRBV10-3
clone_size: -
cdr3_nt: TGTGCCATCAGTCCCGATCAGGGGGCTAAAGAGCAGTACTTC
cdr3_aa: CAISPDQGAKEQYF

j_call: TRBJ1-2
d_call: -
v_call: TRBV7-3
clone_size: -
cdr3_nt: TGTGCCAGCAGCCCTTGGGGAGGTCGAGATGGCTACACCTTC
cdr3_aa: CASSPWGGRDGYTF

j_call: TRBJ1-5
d_call: -
v_call: TRBV5-6
clone_size: -
cdr3_nt: TGTGCCAGCAGCTTGGGACAGAGGATCCAGCCCCAGCATTTT
cdr3_aa: CASSLGQRIQPQHF

j_call: TRBJ2-1
d_call: TRBD1
v_call: TRBV5-6
clone_size: -
cdr3_nt: TGTGCCAGCAGCTTGGAGTCCACGACAGGGGACGGTTCCTACAATGAGCAGTTCTTC
cdr3_aa: CASSLESTTGDGSYNEQFF

j_call: TRBJ2-1
d_call: -
v_call: TRBV30
clone_size: -
cdr3_nt: TGTGCCTGGTCCTTAGGGGGGGGCTACAATGAGCAGTTCTTC
cdr3_aa: CAWSLGGGYNEQFF

j_call: TRBJ1-5
d_call: TRBD1
v_call: TRBV27
clone_size: once
cdr3_nt: TGTGCCAGCAGTTACGGACAGGGTGGAGAAGCCCAGCATTTT
cdr3_aa: CASSYGQGGEAQHF